This T cell receptor beta chain appears in the sequencing data of a study of post-analysis software for immune sequencing data. As for the study in general: Included courses were relapsing-remitting and secondary progressive multiple sclerosis; progressive-relapsing multiple sclerosis was also included. Study observations and caveats: Strong same-batch co-clustering of samples appeared with F measure clustering. Four or five TRBV segments were significantly more frequent in patients than in controls. TRBV5-6, TRBV5-1 and TRBV20-1 were among these segments.

Germline V gives CDR1 SGHRS, CDR2 YFSETQ. This CDR3 spans 17 amino acids. The V and J ends lost 0 bases and 0 bases respectively, with 15 bases between them. Tagging with unique molecular identifiers was a feature of the TCR beta cDNA libraries. Input of about 1 to 11 million T cells yielded 400,000 to 550,000 cDNA molecules. TCRdb reprocessed the PCR reads via MiXCR and lists one record per CDR3 protein. The sample contains hundreds of thousands of distinct CDR3 sequences, roughly three fifths of which appear only once. With respect to this clonotype: Antigen unknown.

The TCR originated in a girl aged 2-9 years with multiple sclerosis. The sequencing input was blood. The chain carries TRBV5-1 and TRBJ1-2, with unresolved D. Written as DNA, the CDR3 is TGCGCCAGCAGCTTGGATAGCATAAGAACAGCTAACTATGGCTACACCTTC. It codes for CASSLDSIRTANYGYTF.